The rows below give T cell receptor beta chains drawn from one sample of a study of OX40 agonist ivuxolimab in advanced cancers. Clones were read by immunoSEQ multiplex PCR, and TCRdb kept only the in-frame ones, dropping some. The repertoire has approximately 76,000 clones, around 88% of them found once; the top ten carry about 0.9%. The sample consisted of CD4+ or CD8+ T cells sorted from blood, taken in a trial of the OX40 agonist ivuxolimab. The receptors stem from an adult with an advanced solid tumor such as melanoma, head and neck, liver or kidney cancer. CDR3s include the opening cysteine and the closing phenylalanine or tryptophan. Fields, in order: V gene, clone size, CDR3 length, D gene, J gene, CDR3 DNA, CDR3 protein. D genes are given only for firm matches. Not every row has a clone size; where given, it reads once, few, many or a size class.

v_call: TRBV27
clone_size: .
cdr3_length: 13
d_call: .
j_call: TRBJ1-5
cdr3_nt: TGTGCCAGCAGTAGGAGGAGCAATCAGCCCCAGCATTTT
cdr3_aa: CASSRRSNQPQHF

v_call: TRBV23-1
clone_size: few
cdr3_length: 16
d_call: .
j_call: TRBJ2-3
cdr3_nt: TGCGCCAGCAGTCAATGGGTGGCTTTCGGGGGAGATACGCAGTATTTT
cdr3_aa: CASSQWVAFGGDTQYF

v_call: TRBV9
clone_size: .
cdr3_length: 19
d_call: TRBD1
j_call: TRBJ2-5
cdr3_nt: TGTGCCAGCAGCGTGGGGACAGGGTTAAGAGATGACCGACAAGAGACCCAGTACTTC
cdr3_aa: CASSVGTGLRDDRQETQYF

v_call: TRBV30
clone_size: .
cdr3_length: 13
d_call: .
j_call: TRBJ2-1
cdr3_nt: TGTGCCTGGAGTCAGGACACCTACAATGAGCAGTTCTTC
cdr3_aa: CAWSQDTYNEQFF

v_call: TRBV7-2
clone_size: .
cdr3_length: 17
d_call: TRBD1
j_call: TRBJ1-2
cdr3_nt: TGTGCCAGCAGCCTCTCGGCCAGGGGGGCCTGGGACTATGGCTACACCTTC
cdr3_aa: CASSLSARGAWDYGYTF

v_call: TRBV7-2
clone_size: .
cdr3_length: 14
d_call: .
j_call: TRBJ1-2
cdr3_nt: TGTGCCAGCAGCCCCAGTCCCGGGGGCGAAGGCTACACCTTC
cdr3_aa: CASSPSPGGEGYTF

v_call: TRBV28
clone_size: .
cdr3_length: 15
d_call: TRBD1
j_call: TRBJ1-2
cdr3_nt: TGTGCCAGCAGTTTGGGGGACAGGGGGCGCGGTGGCTACACCTTC
cdr3_aa: CASSLGDRGRGGYTF

v_call: TRBV10-3
clone_size: .
cdr3_length: 15
d_call: TRBD1
j_call: TRBJ1-1
cdr3_nt: TGTGCCATCAGTGAGTTGGACAGGGGGCGCACTGAAGCTTTCTTT
cdr3_aa: CAISELDRGRTEAFF

v_call: TRBV5-4
clone_size: .
cdr3_length: 17
d_call: TRBD1
j_call: TRBJ2-7
cdr3_nt: TGTGCCAGCAGCTTGGACTTCGGACAGGGGATTTCCTACGAGCAGTACTTC
cdr3_aa: CASSLDFGQGISYEQYF

v_call: TRBV11-2
clone_size: .
cdr3_length: 13
d_call: TRBD1
j_call: TRBJ2-5
cdr3_nt: TGTGCCAGCAGCCGGGACAGGGAAGAGACCCAGTACTTC
cdr3_aa: CASSRDREETQYF

v_call: TRBV28
clone_size: .
cdr3_length: 13
d_call: .
j_call: TRBJ2-1
cdr3_nt: TGTGCCAGCGTCGAGCCCCCCTACAATGAGCAGTTCTTC
cdr3_aa: CASVEPPYNEQFF

v_call: TRBV2
clone_size: .
cdr3_length: 13
d_call: .
j_call: TRBJ1-5
cdr3_nt: TGTGCCAGCAGGGAAACGGGTGTTCAGCCCCAGCATTTT
cdr3_aa: CASRETGVQPQHF

v_call: TRBV5-6
clone_size: .
cdr3_length: 17
d_call: .
j_call: TRBJ1-3
cdr3_nt: TGTGCCAGCAGCCCACTGGGGCAGGAGGGCTCTGGAAACACCATATATTTT
cdr3_aa: CASSPLGQEGSGNTIYF

v_call: TRBV7-8
clone_size: .
cdr3_length: 15
d_call: TRBD1
j_call: TRBJ2-5
cdr3_nt: TGTGCCAGCAGCCCTAGGGGGCAGGGTGAGGAGACCCAGTACTTC
cdr3_aa: CASSPRGQGEETQYF